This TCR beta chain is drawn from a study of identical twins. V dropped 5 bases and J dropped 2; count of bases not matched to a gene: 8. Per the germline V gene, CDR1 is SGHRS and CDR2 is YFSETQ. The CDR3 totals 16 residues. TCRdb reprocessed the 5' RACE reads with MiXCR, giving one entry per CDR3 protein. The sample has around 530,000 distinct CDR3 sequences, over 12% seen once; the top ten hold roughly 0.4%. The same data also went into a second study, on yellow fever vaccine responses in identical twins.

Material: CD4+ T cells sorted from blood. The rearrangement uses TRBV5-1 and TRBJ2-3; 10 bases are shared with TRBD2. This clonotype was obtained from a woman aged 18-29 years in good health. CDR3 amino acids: CASSLPSGSATDTQYF. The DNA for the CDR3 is TGCGCCAGCAGTCTCCCTAGCGGGAGCGCCACAGATACGCAGTATTTT. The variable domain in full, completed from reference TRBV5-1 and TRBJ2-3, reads KAGVTQTPRYLIKTRGQQVTLSCSPISGHRSVSWYQQTPGQGLQFLFEYFSETQRNKGNFPGRFSGRQFSNSRSEMNVSTLELGDSALYLCASSLPSGSATDTQYFGPGTRLTVL.